What follows describes a single T cell receptor beta chain. This entry comes from a study of radiation and T cells in renal cell carcinoma. V trimming: 3 bases; J trimming: 2 bases; junction bases outside the gene matches: 6. There are 16 residues in the CDR3. Germline CDR1 reads LNHDA; CDR2 reads SQIVND (reference sequence). Clones were sequenced by immunoSEQ multiplex PCR, and TCRdb holds only the in-frame ones, with some missing. The sample comprises about 24,000 clones, 47% of which are singletons, and roughly 16% rests with the top ten. The treatment: 15 Gy SBRT to primary tumor, nephrectomy 4 weeks later. This renal cell carcinoma was of the clear cell type.

The rearrangement joins TRBV19 to TRBJ2-2; the match to TRBD2 covers 7 bases. The clonotype comes from a woman in her forties or fifties with renal cell carcinoma. This sample comprised tumor tissue, obtained from a patient whose treatment included radiotherapy and nephrectomy. This CDR3 reads CASSISGGVNTGELFF. DNA for the CDR3: TGTGCCAGTAGTATTAGTGGGGGGGTTAACACCGGGGAGCTGTTTTTT.